What follows describes a single TCR beta chain. Its antigen is not identified. Documented treatment: oral pan-JAK inhibitor, 5-10 mg twice daily. This sample stems from a study of CD8+ T cells in alopecia areata. On the study more broadly: Treated patients received oral tofacitinib, 5 to 10 mg twice daily. Overall study results and limits: Across lesional scalp, and particularly alopecia totalis/universalis, clonality surpassed that of normal scalp. Although TCR sharing was seen in mice, sharing across patients was less clear, possibly for HLA-related reasons. Sequenced scalp T cells also include alphabeta T cells resident in normal skin.

Isolated RNA was reverse transcribed into cDNA used as the sequencing template. This table comes from immunoSEQ multiplex PCR, and its TCRdb copy is limited to in-frame clones, with some not included. The table lists 110,000 or so clones, 50% to 75% of them singletons. V was cut by 0 bases and J by 3 bases, with 9 bases left in between. CDR1 GTSNPN and CDR2 SVGIG come from the germline V gene (reference sequence). The CDR3 has 15 residues. Sample: CD8+ T cells sorted from blood, taken at week 4, from a patient treated with tofacitinib. V and J are TRBV30 and TRBJ1-6; D not resolved. The source is a human donor with alopecia areata. The DNA of the CDR3 is TGTGCCTGGAGTGTACACCGCGACTATAATTCACCCCTCCACTTT. Protein sequence: CAWSVHRDYNSPLHF.